The entry below gives a single T cell receptor (beta chain) sequence along with its context. The germline gives CDR1 MNHEY, CDR2 SMNVEV (reference sequence). The CDR3 loop spans 13 amino acids. Trimming left V 0 bases short and J 4 bases short, with 6 bases between. This record comes from a study of blood T cell repertoires in COVID-19. Background on the study: Whether acute or convalescent, the COVID-19 samples came from the United States, Italy and Spain. Sample material is recorded as cDNA or gDNA derived from T cells, B-cell-depleted T cells, or PBMCs.

Clones were read by immunoSEQ multiplex PCR, and TCRdb kept only the in-frame ones, dropping some. The data contain some 70,000 clones, around four fifths of them seen just once; the ten biggest clones take up around a tenth. Sequencing was carried out using peripheral blood. V and J are TRBV27 and TRBJ1-2, with D hard to call. The receptor was isolated from a woman between 50 and 59 years old with acute or convalescent COVID-19. The CDR3 DNA reads TGTGCCAGCAGTTTATCTCCAGGCTATGGCTACACCTTC. Residues: CASSLSPGYGYTF.